A selection of T cell receptor beta chains follows, all from one sample in a study of PD-L1 blockade in urothelial cancer. Generated by immunoSEQ multiplex PCR, the TCRdb table keeps only in-frame clones and is missing some. The table shows 72,000 or so clones, with approximately 84% occurring only once. The starting material was PBMCs, obtained around atezolizumab (anti-PD-L1) treatment. All receptors come from a man between 60 and 70 years old with urothelial cancer. The CDR3 runs from the conserved cysteine through the conserved F or W. Fields, in order: D gene, clone size, J gene, V gene, CDR3 length, CDR3 DNA, CDR3 protein. The D gene is left open where the match is weak. Part of the rows lack a size; the others show once, few, many or a class for expanded clones.

d_call: -; clone_size: -; j_call: TRBJ2-2; v_call: TRBV5-1; cdr3_length: 16; cdr3_nt: TGCGCCAGCAGCTTGGGGCTGATAGCGGCGGACGGGGAGCTGTTTTTT; cdr3_aa: CASSLGLIAADGELFF
d_call: TRBD1; clone_size: -; j_call: TRBJ1-2; v_call: TRBV27; cdr3_length: 18; cdr3_nt: TGTGCCAGCAGTTGGGACAGGGGATGTTTTGTCTGGGGCTATGGCTACACCTTC; cdr3_aa: CASSWDRGCFVWGYGYTF
d_call: TRBD1; clone_size: -; j_call: TRBJ2-1; v_call: TRBV11-2; cdr3_length: 14; cdr3_nt: TGTGCCAGCAGCTCCGGACAGGGTGGCAATGAGCAGTTCTTC; cdr3_aa: CASSSGQGGNEQFF
d_call: -; clone_size: -; j_call: TRBJ2-2; v_call: TRBV7-3; cdr3_length: 15; cdr3_nt: TGTGCCAGCAGCACTCAGGGGGGCGGCACCGGGGAGCTGTTTTTT; cdr3_aa: CASSTQGGGTGELFF
d_call: -; clone_size: -; j_call: TRBJ2-5; v_call: TRBV25-1; cdr3_length: 11; cdr3_nt: TGTGCCAGCAGTGCTCGTGAGACCCAGTACTTC; cdr3_aa: CASSARETQYF
d_call: -; clone_size: -; j_call: TRBJ1-2; v_call: TRBV7-3; cdr3_length: 13; cdr3_nt: TGTGCCAGCAGCCTGACAGCTAACTATGGCTACACCTTC; cdr3_aa: CASSLTANYGYTF
d_call: -; clone_size: -; j_call: TRBJ1-5; v_call: TRBV29-1; cdr3_length: 15; cdr3_nt: TGCAGCACCCCGCGGGTCCCTGCGGGCAATCAGCCCCAGCATTTT; cdr3_aa: CSTPRVPAGNQPQHF
d_call: TRBD1; clone_size: -; j_call: TRBJ1-3; v_call: TRBV6-5; cdr3_length: 15; cdr3_nt: TGTGCCAGCAGTATGGTTCCGGGACAGGGAAACACCATATATTTT; cdr3_aa: CASSMVPGQGNTIYF
d_call: TRBD1; clone_size: -; j_call: TRBJ1-1; v_call: TRBV6-5; cdr3_length: 15; cdr3_nt: TGTGCCAGCAGTTACTCGAACCAGGGGGGAACTGAAGCTTTCTTT; cdr3_aa: CASSYSNQGGTEAFF
d_call: -; clone_size: -; j_call: TRBJ1-2; v_call: TRBV9; cdr3_length: 14; cdr3_nt: TGTGCCAGCAGCCTTCTTGCGGACTTCTATGGCTACACCTTC; cdr3_aa: CASSLLADFYGYTF
d_call: TRBD1; clone_size: -; j_call: TRBJ1-1; v_call: TRBV6-5; cdr3_length: 15; cdr3_nt: TGTGCCAGCAGTTACAGGTACAGGGGAGAAACTGAAGCTTTCTTT; cdr3_aa: CASSYRYRGETEAFF
d_call: -; clone_size: few; j_call: TRBJ2-7; v_call: TRBV6-1; cdr3_length: 16; cdr3_nt: TGTGCCAGCAGTGAAGGTTATGGCTACTACACCTACGAGCAGTACTTC; cdr3_aa: CASSEGYGYYTYEQYF
d_call: TRBD2; clone_size: -; j_call: TRBJ2-2; v_call: TRBV7-2; cdr3_length: 16; cdr3_nt: TGTGCCAGCAGCTTGGGCGGACGGGGGGGCCCCGGGGAGCTGTTTTTT; cdr3_aa: CASSLGGRGGPGELFF
d_call: -; clone_size: -; j_call: TRBJ2-1; v_call: TRBV30; cdr3_length: 14; cdr3_nt: TGTGCCTGGAGTGGAGGGGTCGGAGGGAATGAGCAGTTCTTC; cdr3_aa: CAWSGGVGGNEQFF
d_call: -; clone_size: -; j_call: TRBJ2-2; v_call: TRBV7-3; cdr3_length: 15; cdr3_nt: TGTGCCAGCAGCTTATCGGCGGTCGGGGGCGGGGAGCTGTTTTTT; cdr3_aa: CASSLSAVGGGELFF
d_call: -; clone_size: -; j_call: TRBJ2-1; v_call: TRBV5-1; cdr3_length: 16; cdr3_nt: TGCGCCAGCAGCTTGACGCGGGGGCGCGTATACAATGAGCAGTTCTTC; cdr3_aa: CASSLTRGRVYNEQFF
d_call: -; clone_size: -; j_call: TRBJ2-7; v_call: TRBV15; cdr3_length: 14; cdr3_nt: TGTGCCACCAGCAGAGATCGCGGTTCCTACGAGCAGTACTTC; cdr3_aa: CATSRDRGSYEQYF
d_call: -; clone_size: few; j_call: TRBJ2-7; v_call: TRBV19; cdr3_length: 15; cdr3_nt: TGTGCCAGTAGTATATCCCACGAGACAGTTTACGAGCAGTACTTC; cdr3_aa: CASSISHETVYEQYF
d_call: TRBD1; clone_size: -; j_call: TRBJ1-6; v_call: TRBV4-3; cdr3_length: 17; cdr3_nt: TGCGCCAGCAGCCAGGGCCTAGGAGGGACAGATAATTCACCCCTCCACTTT; cdr3_aa: CASSQGLGGTDNSPLHF
d_call: -; clone_size: -; j_call: TRBJ2-1; v_call: TRBV1; cdr3_length: 18; cdr3_nt: TGCACCAGCAGGCTGCCGGGACTAGCGGGGGGAAGCTACAATGAGCAGTTCTTC; cdr3_aa: CTSRLPGLAGGSYNEQFF
d_call: -; clone_size: -; j_call: TRBJ2-4; v_call: TRBV7-8; cdr3_length: 19; cdr3_nt: TGTGCCAGCAGCTTTTGGGCCACCGACCAGGGAAACGGCAAAAACATTCAGTACTTC; cdr3_aa: CASSFWATDQGNGKNIQYF
d_call: -; clone_size: -; j_call: TRBJ1-5; v_call: TRBV2; cdr3_length: 12; cdr3_nt: TGTGCCAGCAGCGCGGACAGTCAGCCCCAGCATTTT; cdr3_aa: CASSADSQPQHF
d_call: -; clone_size: -; j_call: TRBJ2-6; v_call: TRBV15; cdr3_length: 15; cdr3_nt: TGTGCCACCAGCAGAGATGAGCCTGGGGCCAACGTCCTGACTTTC; cdr3_aa: CATSRDEPGANVLTF
d_call: -; clone_size: few; j_call: TRBJ2-3; v_call: TRBV5-6; cdr3_length: 13; cdr3_nt: TGTGCCAGCAGCCCACAGCGCACAGATACGCAGTATTTT; cdr3_aa: CASSPQRTDTQYF
d_call: -; clone_size: -; j_call: TRBJ1-2; v_call: TRBV18; cdr3_length: 14; cdr3_nt: TGTGCCAGCTCACCACCGTGGAGGGGAGATGGCTACACCTTC; cdr3_aa: CASSPPWRGDGYTF